The entry below describes one T cell receptor (beta chain). Repertoires were generated with immunoSEQ multiplex PCR, while TCRdb's copy carries only in-frame clones and drops some. The sample has around 64,000 clones, more than 55% seen once; the top ten hold roughly 50%. This sample is drawn from a study of blood T cell repertoires in COVID-19. Germline CDR1 GTSNPN, CDR2 SVGIG (reference sequence). This CDR3 spans 15 amino acids. V lost 4 bases and J lost 4; bases outside the gene matches: 9. Sequencing was done on a sample of PBMCs or T cells enriched from blood (not recorded which). This sequence originates from a woman aged 55-70 years who had been exposed to COVID-19. This rearrangement joins TRBV30 to TRBJ2-1, with 8 positions matching TRBD2. The CDR3 loop is CAWKTLAGSYNEQFF. As DNA, the CDR3 is TGTGCCTGGAAGACCCTAGCGGGCTCTTACAATGAGCAGTTCTTC.